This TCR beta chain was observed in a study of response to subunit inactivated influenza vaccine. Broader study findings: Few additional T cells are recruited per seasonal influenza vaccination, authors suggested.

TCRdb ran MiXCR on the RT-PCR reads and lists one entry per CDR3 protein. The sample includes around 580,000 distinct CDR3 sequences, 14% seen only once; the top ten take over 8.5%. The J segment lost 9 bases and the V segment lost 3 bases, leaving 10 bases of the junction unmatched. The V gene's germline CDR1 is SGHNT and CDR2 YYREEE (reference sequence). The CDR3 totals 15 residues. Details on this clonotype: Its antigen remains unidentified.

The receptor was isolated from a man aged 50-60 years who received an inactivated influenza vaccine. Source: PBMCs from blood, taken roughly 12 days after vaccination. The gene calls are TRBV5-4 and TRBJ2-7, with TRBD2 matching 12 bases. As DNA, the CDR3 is TGTGCCAGCAGCTCGCGGGGACTAGCGGGTGAGTCGCAGTACTTC. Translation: CASSSRGLAGESQYF.